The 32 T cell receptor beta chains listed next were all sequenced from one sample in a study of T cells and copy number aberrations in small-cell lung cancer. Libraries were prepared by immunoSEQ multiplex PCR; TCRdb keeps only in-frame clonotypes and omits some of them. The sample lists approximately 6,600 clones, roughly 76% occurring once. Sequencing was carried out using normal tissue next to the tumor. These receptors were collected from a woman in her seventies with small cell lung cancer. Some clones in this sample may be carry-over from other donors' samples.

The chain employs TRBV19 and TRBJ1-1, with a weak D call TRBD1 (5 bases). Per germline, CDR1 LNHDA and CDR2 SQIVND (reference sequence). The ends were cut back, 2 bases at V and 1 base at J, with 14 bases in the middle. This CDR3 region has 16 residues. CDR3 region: CASSINLGLWNTEAFF. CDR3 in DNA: TGTGCCAGTAGTATAAATTTGGGACTGTGGAACACTGAAGCTTTCTTT.

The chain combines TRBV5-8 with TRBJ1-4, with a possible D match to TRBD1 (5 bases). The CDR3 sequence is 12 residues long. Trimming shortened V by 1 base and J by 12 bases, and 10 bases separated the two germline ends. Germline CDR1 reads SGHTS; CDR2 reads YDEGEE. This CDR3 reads CASSLRRGQLFF. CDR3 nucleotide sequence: TGTGCCAGCAGCTTGCGTCGGGGCCAACTGTTTTTT.

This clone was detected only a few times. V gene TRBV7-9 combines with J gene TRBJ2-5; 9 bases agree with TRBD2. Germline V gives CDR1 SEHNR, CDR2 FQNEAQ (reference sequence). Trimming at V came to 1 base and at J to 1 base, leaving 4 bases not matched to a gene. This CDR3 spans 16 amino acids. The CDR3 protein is CASSLGPSGAQETQYF. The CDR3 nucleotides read TGTGCCAGCAGCTTAGGGCCTAGCGGGGCCCAAGAGACCCAGTACTTC.

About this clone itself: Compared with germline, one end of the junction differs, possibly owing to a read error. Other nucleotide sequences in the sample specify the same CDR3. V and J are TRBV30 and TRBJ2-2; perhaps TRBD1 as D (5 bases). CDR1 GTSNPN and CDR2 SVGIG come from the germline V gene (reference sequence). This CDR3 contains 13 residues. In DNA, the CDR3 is TGTGCTTGGAGTGTACCAGGGTTCGGGGAGCTGTTTTTT. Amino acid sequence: CAWSVPGFGELFF.

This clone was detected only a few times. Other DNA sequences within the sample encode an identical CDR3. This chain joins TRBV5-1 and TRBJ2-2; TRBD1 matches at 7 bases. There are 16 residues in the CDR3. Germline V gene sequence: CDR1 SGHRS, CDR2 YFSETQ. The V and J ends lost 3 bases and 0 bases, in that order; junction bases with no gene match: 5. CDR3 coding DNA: TGCGCCAGCAGCTCCGCCACAGGGGCGAACACCGGGGAGCTGTTTTTT. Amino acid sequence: CASSSATGANTGELFF.

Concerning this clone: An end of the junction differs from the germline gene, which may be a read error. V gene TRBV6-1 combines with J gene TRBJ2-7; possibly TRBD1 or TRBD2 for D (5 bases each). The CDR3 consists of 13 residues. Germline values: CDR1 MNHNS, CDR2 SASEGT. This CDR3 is CTSSRDPSYEQYF. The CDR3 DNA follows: TGTACCAGCAGCCGGGACCCATCCTACGAGCAGTACTTC.

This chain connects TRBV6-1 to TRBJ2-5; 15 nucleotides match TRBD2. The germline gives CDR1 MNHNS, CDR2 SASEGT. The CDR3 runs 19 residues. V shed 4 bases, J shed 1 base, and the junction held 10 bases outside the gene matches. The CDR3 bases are TGTGCCAGCAGTGTCCCCGGGACTAGCGGGAGGAGGCGCCAAGAGACCCAGTACTTC. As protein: CASSVPGTSGRRRQETQYF.

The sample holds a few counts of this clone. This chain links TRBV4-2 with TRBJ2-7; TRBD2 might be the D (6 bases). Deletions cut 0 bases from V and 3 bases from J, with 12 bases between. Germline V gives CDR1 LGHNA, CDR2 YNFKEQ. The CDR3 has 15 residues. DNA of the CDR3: TGTGCCAGCAGCCAAGAGGAGAGGCGGGGCTACGAGCAGTACTTC. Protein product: CASSQEERRGYEQYF.

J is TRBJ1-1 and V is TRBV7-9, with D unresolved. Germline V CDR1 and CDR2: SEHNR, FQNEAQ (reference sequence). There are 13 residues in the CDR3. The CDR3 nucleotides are TGTGCTCTAGGGCCACGAGCACCCACTGAAGCTTTCTTT. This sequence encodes CALGPRAPTEAFF.

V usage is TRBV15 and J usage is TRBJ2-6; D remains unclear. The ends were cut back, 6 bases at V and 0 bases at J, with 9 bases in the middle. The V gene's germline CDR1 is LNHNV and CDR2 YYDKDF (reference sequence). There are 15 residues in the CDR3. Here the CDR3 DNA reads TGTGCCACCAGAGCGCGGACCTCTGGGGCCAACGTCCTGACTTTC. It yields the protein CATRARTSGANVLTF.

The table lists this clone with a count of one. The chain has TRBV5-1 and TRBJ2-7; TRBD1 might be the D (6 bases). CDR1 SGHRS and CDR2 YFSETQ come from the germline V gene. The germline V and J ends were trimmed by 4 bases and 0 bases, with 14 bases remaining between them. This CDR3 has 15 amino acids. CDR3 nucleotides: TGCGCCAGCAGCGTTCAGGGGACCAGCTCCTACGAGCAGTACTTC. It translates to CASSVQGTSSYEQYF.

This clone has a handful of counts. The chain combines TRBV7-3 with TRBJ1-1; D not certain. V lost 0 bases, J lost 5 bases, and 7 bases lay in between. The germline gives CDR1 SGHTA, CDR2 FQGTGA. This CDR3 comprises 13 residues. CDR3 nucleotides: TGTGCCAGCAGCTTAACCCCCTCTACTGAAGCTTTCTTT. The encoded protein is CASSLTPSTEAFF.

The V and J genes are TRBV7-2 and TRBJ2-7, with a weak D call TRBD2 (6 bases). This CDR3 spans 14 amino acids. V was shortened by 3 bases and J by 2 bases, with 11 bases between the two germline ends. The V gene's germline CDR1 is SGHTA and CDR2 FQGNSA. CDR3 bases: TGTGCCAGCAGCTTGAAGGCGGGACCCTACGAGCAGTACTTC. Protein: CASSLKAGPYEQYF.

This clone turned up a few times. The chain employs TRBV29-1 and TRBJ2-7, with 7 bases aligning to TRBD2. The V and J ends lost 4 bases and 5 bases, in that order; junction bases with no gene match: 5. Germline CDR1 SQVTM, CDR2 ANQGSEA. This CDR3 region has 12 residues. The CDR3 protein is CSVGGGSNEQYF. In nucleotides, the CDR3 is TGCAGCGTTGGCGGCGGGAGCAACGAGCAGTACTTC.

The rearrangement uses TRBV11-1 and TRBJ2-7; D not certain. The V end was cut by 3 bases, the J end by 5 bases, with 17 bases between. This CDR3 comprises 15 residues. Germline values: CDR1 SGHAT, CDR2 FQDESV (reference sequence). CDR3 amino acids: CASSFLGSAEDEQYF. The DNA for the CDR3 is TGTGCCAGCAGCTTTTTGGGCAGCGCTGAGGACGAGCAGTACTTC.

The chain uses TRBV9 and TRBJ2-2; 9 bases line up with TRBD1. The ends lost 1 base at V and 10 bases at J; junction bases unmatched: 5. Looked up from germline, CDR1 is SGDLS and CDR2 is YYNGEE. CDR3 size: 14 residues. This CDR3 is CASSVRGQGKELFF. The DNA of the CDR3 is TGTGCCAGCAGCGTAAGAGGACAGGGGAAGGAGCTGTTTTTT.

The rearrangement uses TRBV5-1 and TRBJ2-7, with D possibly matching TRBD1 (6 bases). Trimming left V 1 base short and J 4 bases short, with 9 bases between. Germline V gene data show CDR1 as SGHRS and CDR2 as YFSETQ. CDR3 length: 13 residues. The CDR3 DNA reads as TGCGCCAGCAGCTTGAACAGGGCTTACGAGCAGTACTTC. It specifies CASSLNRAYEQYF.

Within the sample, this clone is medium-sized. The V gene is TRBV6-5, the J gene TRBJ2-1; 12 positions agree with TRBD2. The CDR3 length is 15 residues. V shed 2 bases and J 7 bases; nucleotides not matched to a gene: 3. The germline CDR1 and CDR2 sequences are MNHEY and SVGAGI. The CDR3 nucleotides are TGTGCCAGCAGTTACGATACTAGCGGGAGGAATGAGCAGTTCTTC. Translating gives CASSYDTSGRNEQFF.

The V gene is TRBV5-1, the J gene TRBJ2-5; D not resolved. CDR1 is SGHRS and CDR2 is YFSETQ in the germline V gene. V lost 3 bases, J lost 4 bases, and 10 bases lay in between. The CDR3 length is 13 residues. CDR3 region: CASSSLLSETQYF. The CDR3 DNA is TGCGCCAGCAGCTCCCTTTTATCAGAGACCCAGTACTTC.

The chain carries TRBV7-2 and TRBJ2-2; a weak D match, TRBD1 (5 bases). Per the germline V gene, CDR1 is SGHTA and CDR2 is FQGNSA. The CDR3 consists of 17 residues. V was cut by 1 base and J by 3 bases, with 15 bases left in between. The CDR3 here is CASSLVRVQADTGELFF. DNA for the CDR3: TGTGCCAGCAGCTTAGTTAGGGTACAGGCTGACACCGGGGAGCTGTTTTTT. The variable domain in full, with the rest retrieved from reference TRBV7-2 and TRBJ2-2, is GAGVSQSPSNKVTEKGKDVELRCDPISGHTALYWYRQSLGQGLEFLIYFQGNSAPDKSGLPSDRFSAERTGGSVSTLTIQRTQQEDSAVYLCASSLVRVQADTGELFFGEGSRLTVL.

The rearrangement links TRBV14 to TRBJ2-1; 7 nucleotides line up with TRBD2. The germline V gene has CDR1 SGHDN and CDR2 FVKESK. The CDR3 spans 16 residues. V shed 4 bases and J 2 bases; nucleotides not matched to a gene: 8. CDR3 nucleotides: TGTGCCAGCAGCCCTCTAGCGGCAACCCCCTACAATGAGCAGTTCTTC. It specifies CASSPLAATPYNEQFF. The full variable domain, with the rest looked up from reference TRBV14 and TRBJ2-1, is EAGVTQFPSHSVIEKGQTVTLRCDPISGHDNLYWYRRVMGKEIKFLLHFVKESKQDESGMPNNRFLAERTGGTYSTLKVQPAELEDSGVYFCASSPLAATPYNEQFFGPGTRLTVL.

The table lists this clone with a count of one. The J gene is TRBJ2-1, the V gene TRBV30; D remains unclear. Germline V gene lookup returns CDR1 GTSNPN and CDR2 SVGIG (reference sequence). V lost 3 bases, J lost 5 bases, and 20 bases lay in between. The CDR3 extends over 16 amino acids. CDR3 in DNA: TGTGCCTGGAGCCCTCCGGACCATTCTCGCCACAATGAGCAGTTCTTC. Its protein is CAWSPPDHSRHNEQFF. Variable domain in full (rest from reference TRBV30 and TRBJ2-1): SQTIHQWPATLVQPVGSPLSLECTVEGTSNPNLYWYRQAAGRGLQLLFYSVGIGQISSEVPQNLSASRPQDRQFILSSKKLLLSDSGFYLCAWSPPDHSRHNEQFFGPGTRLTVL.

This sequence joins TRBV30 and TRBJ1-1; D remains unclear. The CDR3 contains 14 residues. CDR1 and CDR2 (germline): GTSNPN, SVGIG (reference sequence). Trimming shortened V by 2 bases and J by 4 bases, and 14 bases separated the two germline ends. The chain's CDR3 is CAWSYGPARTEAFF. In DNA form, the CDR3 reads TGTGCCTGGAGTTATGGTCCGGCACGCACTGAAGCTTTCTTT.

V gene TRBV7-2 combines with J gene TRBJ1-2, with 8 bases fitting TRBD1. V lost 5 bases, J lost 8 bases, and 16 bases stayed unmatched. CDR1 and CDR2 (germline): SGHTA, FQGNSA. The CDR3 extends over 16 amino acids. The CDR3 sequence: CASSPRGGTGSLGYTF. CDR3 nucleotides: TGTGCCAGCAGCCCACGGGGGGGGACAGGAAGTTTGGGCTACACCTTC.

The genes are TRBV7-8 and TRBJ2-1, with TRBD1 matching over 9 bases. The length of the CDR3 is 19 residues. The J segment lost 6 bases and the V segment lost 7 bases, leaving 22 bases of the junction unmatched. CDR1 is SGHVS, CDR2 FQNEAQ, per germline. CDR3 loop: CASNRRPGQGGWASNEQFF. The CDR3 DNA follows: TGTGCCAGCAACCGAAGACCGGGACAGGGAGGTTGGGCTAGCAATGAGCAGTTCTTC.

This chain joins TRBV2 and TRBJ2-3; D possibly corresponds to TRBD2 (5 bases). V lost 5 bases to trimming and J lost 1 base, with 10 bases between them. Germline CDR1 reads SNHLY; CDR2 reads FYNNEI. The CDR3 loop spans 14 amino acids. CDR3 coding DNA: TGTGCCAGCAGTAGGAGGACGGGCACAGATACGCAGTATTTT. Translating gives CASSRRTGTDTQYF.

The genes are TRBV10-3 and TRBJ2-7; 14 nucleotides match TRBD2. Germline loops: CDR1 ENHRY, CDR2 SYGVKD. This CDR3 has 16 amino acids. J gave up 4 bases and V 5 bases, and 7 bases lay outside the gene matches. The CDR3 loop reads CAISTGLAGAHYEQYF. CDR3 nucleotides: TGTGCCATCAGTACGGGACTAGCGGGAGCCCATTACGAGCAGTACTTC.

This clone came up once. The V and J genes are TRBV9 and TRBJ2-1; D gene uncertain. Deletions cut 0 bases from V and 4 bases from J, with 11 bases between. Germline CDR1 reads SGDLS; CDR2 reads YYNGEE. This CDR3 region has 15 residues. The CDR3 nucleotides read TGTGCCAGCAGCGTAGAGGACCGCGGATACAATGAGCAGTTCTTC. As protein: CASSVEDRGYNEQFF.

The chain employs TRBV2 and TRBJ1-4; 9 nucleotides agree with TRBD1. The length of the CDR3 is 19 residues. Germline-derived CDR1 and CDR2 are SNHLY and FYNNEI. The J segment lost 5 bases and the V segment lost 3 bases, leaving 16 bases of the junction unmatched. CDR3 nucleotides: TGTGCCAGCAGTGAGCTCCCCCCGCAAGGACAGGGGCAAAATGAAAAACTGTTTTTT. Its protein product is CASSELPPQGQGQNEKLFF.

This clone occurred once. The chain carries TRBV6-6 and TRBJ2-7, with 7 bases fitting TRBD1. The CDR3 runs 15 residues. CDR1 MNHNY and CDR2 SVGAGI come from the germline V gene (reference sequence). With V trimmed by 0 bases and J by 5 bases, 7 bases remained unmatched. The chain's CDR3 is CASSYSMTGTNEQYF. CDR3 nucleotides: TGTGCCAGCAGTTACTCGATGACAGGGACCAACGAGCAGTACTTC.

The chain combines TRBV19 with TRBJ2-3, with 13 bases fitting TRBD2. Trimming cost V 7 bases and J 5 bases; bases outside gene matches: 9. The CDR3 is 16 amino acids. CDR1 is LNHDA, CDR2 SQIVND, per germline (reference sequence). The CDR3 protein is CASTPGLAGMGDTQYF. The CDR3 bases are TGTGCCAGTACCCCGGGACTAGCGGGAATGGGAGATACGCAGTATTTT.

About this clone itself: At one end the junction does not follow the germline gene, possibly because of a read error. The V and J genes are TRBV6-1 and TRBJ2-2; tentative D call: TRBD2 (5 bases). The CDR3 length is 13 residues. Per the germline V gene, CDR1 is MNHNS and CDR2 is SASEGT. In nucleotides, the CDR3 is TGTGCCACCCTTGGACTCTTCACCAGGGAGCTGTTTTTT. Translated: CATLGLFTRELFF.